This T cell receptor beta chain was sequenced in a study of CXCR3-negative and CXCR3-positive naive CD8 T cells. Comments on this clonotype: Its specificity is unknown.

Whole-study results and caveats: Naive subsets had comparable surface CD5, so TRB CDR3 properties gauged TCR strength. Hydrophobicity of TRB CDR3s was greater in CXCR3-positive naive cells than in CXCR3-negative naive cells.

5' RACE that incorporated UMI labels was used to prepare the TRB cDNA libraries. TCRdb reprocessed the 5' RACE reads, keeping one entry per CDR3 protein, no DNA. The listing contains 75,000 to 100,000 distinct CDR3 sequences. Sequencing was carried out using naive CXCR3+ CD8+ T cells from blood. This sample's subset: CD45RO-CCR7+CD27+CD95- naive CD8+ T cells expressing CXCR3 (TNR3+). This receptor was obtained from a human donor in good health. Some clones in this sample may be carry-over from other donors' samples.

The chain's CDR3 is CASLTNNRGGGTEAFF. This chain uses TRBV12-3 or TRBV12-4 with TRBJ1-1; TCRdb's D gene call, TRBD1, goes unchecked for lack of DNA. This CDR3 contains 16 residues.